The present TCR beta chain was sequenced within a study of blood T cell repertoires in COVID-19. The Seattle site enrolled patients during active infection and followed them longitudinally. Trimming pared 6 bases from V and 1 base from J, leaving 15 bases between. Germline V gene lookup returns CDR1 LNHDA and CDR2 SQIVND (reference sequence). The CDR3 runs 15 residues. Authors' methods: Reference gene primer amplification gave estimated nucleated cell counts. Clones were read by immunoSEQ multiplex PCR, and TCRdb kept only the in-frame ones, dropping some. That table gives V, J and clone size, and the DNA gave D and trimming. The sample has some 300,000 clones, about 90% seen once.

The sample comprised peripheral blood. The J gene is TRBJ1-1, the V gene TRBV19; D is uncertain. The receptor was derived from a woman aged 40 to 55 with COVID-19, enrolled during active disease. The CDR3 protein is CASRRSAPSNTEAFF. The DNA of the CDR3 is TGTGCCAGTAGACGGTCTGCGCCCTCGAACACTGAAGCTTTCTTT.